One and the same sample provided the 25 T cell receptor beta chains below, sequenced in a study of blood T cell repertoires in COVID-19. Sequenced by immunoSEQ multiplex PCR; TCRdb stores in-frame clones only, minus some. This sample has 300,000 or so clones, with around 87% found just once. Sequenced input: peripheral blood. All receptors come from a woman between 50 and 59 years old who had recovered from COVID-19.

The chain joins TRBV7-2 to TRBJ2-5; a possible D gene is TRBD1 (6 bases). This CDR3 is 15 amino acids long. V lost 2 bases, J lost 0 bases, and 10 bases lay in between. CDR1 is SGHTA and CDR2 is FQGNSA in the germline V gene. CDR3 nucleotides: TGTGCCAGCAGCTTATATCGGGACAACCAAGAGACCCAGTACTTC. This gives the protein CASSLYRDNQETQYF.

This sequence joins TRBV11-2 and TRBJ2-7; perhaps TRBD1 as D (5 bases). This CDR3 is built from 14 residues. Germline lookup yields CDR1 SGHAT and CDR2 FQNNGV. Trimming stripped 1 base from V and 0 bases from J, with 7 bases between. The CDR3 bases are TGTGCCAGCAGCTTAGGACAGTCCTCCTACGAGCAGTACTTC. This gives the protein CASSLGQSSYEQYF.

This chain joins TRBV19 and TRBJ1-5; 10 bases agree with TRBD1. Germline V gene sequence: CDR1 LNHDA, CDR2 SQIVND (reference sequence). Trimming removed 9 bases from V and 1 base from J; junction bases left unmatched: 6. This CDR3 has 15 residues. The CDR3 DNA sequence: TGTGCCAGCCACCGGGACAGGGGAAGCAATCAGCCCCAGCATTTT. Residues: CASHRDRGSNQPQHF.

J is TRBJ2-5 and V is TRBV19; 9 bases fit TRBD2. CDR1 LNHDA and CDR2 SQIVND come from the germline V gene (reference sequence). There are 15 residues in the CDR3. Unmatched junction bases numbered 7, after V lost 5 bases and J lost 3 bases. The CDR3 DNA reads as TGTGCCAGTAGTCGCCAGCGGGGGGCCGAAGAGACCCAGTACTTC. This translates into CASSRQRGAEETQYF.

The chain uses TRBV15 and TRBJ2-7; a possible D gene is TRBD2 (6 bases). This CDR3 is built from 14 residues. Germline V gene sequence: CDR1 LNHNV, CDR2 YYDKDF (reference sequence). V shed 1 base and J shed 5 bases, with 12 bases lying between them. Written as DNA, the CDR3 is TGTGCCACCAGCAGAGTTTCGGGAGACCACGAGCAGTACTTC. It specifies CATSRVSGDHEQYF.

This chain joins TRBV30 and TRBJ2-5; 7 nucleotides align to TRBD2. The CDR3 extends over 15 amino acids. From germline, CDR1 is GTSNPN and CDR2 SVGIG (reference sequence). V lost 0 bases, J lost 5 bases, and 9 bases stayed unmatched. CDR3 bases: TGTGCCTGGAGTGTCTTCGGCGGGAGTTTCGAGACCCAGTACTTC. This encodes CAWSVFGGSFETQYF. Complete variable domain (other parts from reference TRBV30 and TRBJ2-5): SQTIHQWPATLVQPVGSPLSLECTVEGTSNPNLYWYRQAAGRGLQLLFYSVGIGQISSEVPQNLSASRPQDRQFILSSKKLLLSDSGFYLCAWSVFGGSFETQYFGPGTRLLVL.

This chain connects TRBV11-3 to TRBJ1-1; D might be TRBD1 (5 bases). CDR1 and CDR2 from the germline V gene are SGHNT and YENEEA. The CDR3 length is 18 residues. V was clipped by 1 base and J by 0 bases, with 18 bases between them. The CDR3 bases are TGTGCCAGCAGCTTAGTTATGCGCGTTCAGGGATTGAACACTGAAGCTTTCTTT. Its translation: CASSLVMRVQGLNTEAFF.

CDR3 sequence: CASSVGEGVQAFF. In DNA, the CDR3 is TGTGCCAGCAGCGTAGGGGAGGGGGTCCAAGCTTTCTTT. The V gene is TRBV9, the J gene TRBJ1-1; possibly TRBD1 for D (6 bases). V shed 0 bases and J shed 9 bases, with 12 bases lying between them. The CDR3 is 13 amino acids. Germline CDR1 SGDLS, CDR2 YYNGEE.

The J gene is TRBJ1-5, the V gene TRBV10-3; tentatively, D is TRBD1 (5 bases). CDR1 is ENHRY, CDR2 SYGVKD, per germline. V was clipped by 6 bases and J by 7 bases, with 13 bases between them. This CDR3 is built from 13 residues. The CDR3 loop reads CAIRDTTGQPQHF. The CDR3 bases are TGTGCCATCAGGGACACGACCGGGCAGCCCCAGCATTTT.

This clone was counted once. The CDR3 DNA follows: TGTGCCAGCATGGCAGGGGTTGACACTGAAGCTTTCTTT. Its protein product is CASMAGVDTEAFF. The V call is TRBV9, the J call TRBJ1-1; possible D gene TRBD1, 6 bases. Looked up from germline, CDR1 is SGDLS and CDR2 is YYNGEE. CDR3 length: 13 residues. Trimming removed 6 bases from V and 3 bases from J, with 12 bases in between.

This clone has just a few counts. This chain joins TRBV27 and TRBJ1-5; possible D gene TRBD1, 6 bases. The CDR3 consists of 11 residues. Germline-derived CDR1 and CDR2 are MNHEY and SMNVEV (reference sequence). V lost 8 bases, J lost 12 bases, and 14 bases lay in between. DNA of the CDR3: TGTGCCAGCCCCGGGACAAAGCTCCAGCATTTT. Translating gives CASPGTKLQHF.

The J gene is TRBJ2-3, the V gene TRBV11-2, with 11 bases aligning to TRBD2. The CDR3 sequence is 20 residues long. V was pared by 0 bases and J by 0 bases, with 11 bases of the junction left unmatched. CDR1 and CDR2 from the germline V gene are SGHAT and FQNNGV. The CDR3 DNA is TGTGCCAGCAGCTTAGATCAATTGGGACTAGCGGACGCTAGCACAGATACGCAGTATTTT. Translation gives CASSLDQLGLADASTDTQYF.

V gene TRBV4-1 combines with J gene TRBJ1-1; TRBD1 is a possible D gene (5 bases). Per the germline V gene, CDR1 is MGHRA and CDR2 is YSYEKL. V lost 6 bases and J 5 bases, leaving 19 bases between the germline ends. The CDR3 consists of 15 residues. As DNA, the CDR3 is TGCGCCAGCAGATCCCCTCTGGGGCAGGAGACTGAAGCTTTCTTT. Protein product: CASRSPLGQETEAFF.

This clone occurred once. The J gene is TRBJ2-3, the V gene TRBV5-1; 7 bases align to TRBD1. The V gene's germline CDR1 is SGHRS and CDR2 YFSETQ. Trimming at V came to 4 bases and at J to 4 bases, leaving 6 bases not matched to a gene. The CDR3 has 14 residues. CDR3 bases: TGCGCCAGCAGCGTGACAGGGCCCCCAGATACGCAGTATTTT. It encodes CASSVTGPPDTQYF.

This clone was counted a few times. The genes are TRBV12-3 or TRBV12-4 and TRBJ2-1, with D tentatively TRBD1 (6 bases). This CDR3 contains 13 residues. V lost 4 bases, J lost 12 bases, and 16 bases lay in between. The CDR3 nucleotides read TGTGCCAGCAGTTCCGGGACACTCAGTCCGCAGTTCTTC. This sequence encodes CASSSGTLSPQFF.

V gene TRBV4-2 combines with J gene TRBJ1-2; 8 bases are shared with TRBD1. The CDR3 is 13 amino acids. V lost 4 bases to trimming and J lost 6 bases; unmatched junction nucleotides: 4. Germline lookup yields CDR1 LGHNA and CDR2 YNFKEQ. CDR3 DNA sequence: TGTGCCAGCAGCCTTGGACAGGGAGATGGCTACACCTTC. Its protein is CASSLGQGDGYTF.

CDR3 sequence (DNA): TGTGCCAGCAGCCCTAGACGGGGCTATGGCTACACCTTC. Amino acid sequence: CASSPRRGYGYTF. This chain connects TRBV4-2 to TRBJ1-2; D gene ambiguous. CDR1 and CDR2 (germline): LGHNA, YNFKEQ. Trimming pared 4 bases from V and 4 bases from J, leaving 10 bases between. CDR3 size: 13 residues.

The V call is TRBV15, the J call TRBJ2-3; the match to TRBD2 covers 9 bases. Germline CDR1 and CDR2: LNHNV and YYDKDF (reference sequence). V shed 1 base, J shed 5 bases, and the junction held 10 bases outside the gene matches. CDR3 length equals 17 residues. Here the CDR3 reads CATSRASLLAGKDTQYF. CDR3 nucleotides: TGTGCCACCAGCAGAGCCTCGCTTCTAGCGGGGAAAGATACGCAGTATTTT.

The chain combines TRBV10-3 with TRBJ2-3, with 9 bases that match TRBD2. CDR1 is ENHRY and CDR2 is SYGVKD in the germline V gene. The ends lost 0 bases at V and 1 base at J; junction bases unmatched: 2. The CDR3 totals 16 residues. Written as DNA, the CDR3 is TGTGCCATCAGTGAGTCGACTAGCGGACGCACAGATACGCAGTATTTT. Encoded protein: CAISESTSGRTDTQYF.

This chain connects TRBV6-6 to TRBJ2-7, with a tentative D call TRBD2 (6 bases). V gave up 2 bases and J gave up 4 bases, with 12 bases separating them. There are 14 residues in the CDR3. Germline V gene sequence: CDR1 MNHNY, CDR2 SVGAGI (reference sequence). The CDR3: CASSYRGSGYEQYF. The CDR3 DNA is TGTGCCAGCAGTTACAGGGGCAGCGGGTACGAGCAGTACTTC.

The sample holds a few counts of this clone. The chain links TRBV9 to TRBJ2-3; 9 bases are shared with TRBD2. The CDR3 is 16 residues long. The junction had 6 bases not matched to a gene; V was cut back by 3 bases and J by 1 base. The germline V gene has CDR1 SGDLS and CDR2 YYNGEE. CDR3 region: CASSALAGSGTDTQYF. In DNA form, the CDR3 reads TGTGCCAGCAGCGCCCTAGCGGGATCAGGCACAGATACGCAGTATTTT.

This chain joins TRBV4-1 and TRBJ2-5; 14 nucleotides agree with TRBD2. The CDR3 covers 19 residues. Germline-derived CDR1 and CDR2 are MGHRA and YSYEKL. J lost 5 bases, V lost 3 bases, and 14 bases had no gene match. This chain's CDR3 is CASSQGKTSGGAGGETQYF. DNA of the CDR3: TGCGCCAGCAGCCAGGGCAAGACTAGCGGGGGGGCCGGGGGCGAGACCCAGTACTTC.

V usage is TRBV28 and J usage is TRBJ1-5, with D tentatively TRBD1 (5 bases). The CDR3 length is 14 residues. Germline V gives CDR1 MDHEN, CDR2 SYDVKM. The V end was cut by 7 bases, the J end by 2 bases, with 12 bases between. The CDR3 DNA reads as TGTGCCAGCACAGGGCTCCCAGGCAATCAGCCCCAGCATTTT. This encodes CASTGLPGNQPQHF.

V and J are TRBV21-1 and TRBJ2-2; TRBD1 is taken as the D call from the table, unchecked against the DNA. TRBV21-1 is reported as a pseudogene. The CDR3 spans 17 residues. The CDR3 region is CASPHPSPGPNTGELFF. The CDR3 DNA is TGTGCCAGCCCGCATCCCTCCCCAGGGCCGAACACCGGGGAGCTGTTTTTT.

The chain combines TRBV18 with TRBJ2-6, with D tentatively TRBD2 (6 bases). The V end lost 6 bases, the J end lost 1 base, and 19 bases lay between the germline ends. The length of the CDR3 is 18 residues. CDR1 is KGHSH and CDR2 is LQKENI in the germline V gene. CDR3 sequence: CASSHELIGGSGANVLTF. CDR3 in DNA: TGTGCCAGCTCCCACGAACTTATCGGGGGATCTGGGGCCAACGTCCTGACTTTC.